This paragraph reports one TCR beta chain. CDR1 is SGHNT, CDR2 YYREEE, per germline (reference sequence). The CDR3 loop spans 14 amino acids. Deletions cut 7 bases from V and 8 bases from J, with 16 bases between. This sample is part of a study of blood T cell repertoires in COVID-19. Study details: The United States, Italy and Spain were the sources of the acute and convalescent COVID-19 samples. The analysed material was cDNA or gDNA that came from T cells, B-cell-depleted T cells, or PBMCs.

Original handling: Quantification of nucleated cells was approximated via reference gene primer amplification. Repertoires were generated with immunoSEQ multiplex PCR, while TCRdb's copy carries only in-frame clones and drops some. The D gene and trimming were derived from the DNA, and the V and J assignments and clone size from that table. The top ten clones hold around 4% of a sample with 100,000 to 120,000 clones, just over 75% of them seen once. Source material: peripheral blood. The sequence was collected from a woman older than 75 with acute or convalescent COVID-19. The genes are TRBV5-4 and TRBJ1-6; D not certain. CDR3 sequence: CASRKGLTDSPLHF. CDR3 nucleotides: TGTGCCAGCCGGAAAGGACTTACGGATTCACCCCTCCACTTT.